This T cell receptor (beta chain) is drawn from a study of identical twins. TCRdb used MiXCR to reprocess the 5' RACE reads, holding one entry per CDR3 protein. This sample carries a few hundred thousand distinct CDR3 sequences, more than 9% of them seen once, and the ten largest clones take roughly 3%. There are 18 residues in the CDR3. Looked up from germline, CDR1 is SGHKS and CDR2 is YYEKEE (reference sequence). V lost 0 bases and J lost 4; bases outside the gene matches: 15. This clonotype was found many times. The antigen is unknown. Whole-study findings and limits: Cord blood beta clonotypes present at high abundance carried fewer insertions; no such pattern appeared in memory repertoires. Analyses of zero insertions could be partly confounded by invariant MAIT and iNKT cells.

The same specimen was also included in a second study, on yellow fever vaccine responses in identical twins.

Sequencing was carried out using PBMCs. The TCR was taken from a woman aged 18-29 years in good health. The genes are TRBV5-5 and TRBJ1-2; 7 bases are shared with TRBD1. The CDR3 sequence: CASSLAAKTGAPLYGYTF. DNA of the CDR3: TGTGCCAGCAGCTTGGCCGCGAAAACAGGGGCCCCCCTCTATGGCTACACCTTC. Filled out from reference TRBV5-5 and TRBJ1-2, the complete variable domain reads DAGVTQSPTHLIKTRGQQVTLRCSPISGHKSVSWYQQVLGQGPQFIFQYYEKEERGRGNFPDRFSARQFPNYSSELNVNALLLGDSALYLCASSLAAKTGAPLYGYTFGSGTRLTVV.